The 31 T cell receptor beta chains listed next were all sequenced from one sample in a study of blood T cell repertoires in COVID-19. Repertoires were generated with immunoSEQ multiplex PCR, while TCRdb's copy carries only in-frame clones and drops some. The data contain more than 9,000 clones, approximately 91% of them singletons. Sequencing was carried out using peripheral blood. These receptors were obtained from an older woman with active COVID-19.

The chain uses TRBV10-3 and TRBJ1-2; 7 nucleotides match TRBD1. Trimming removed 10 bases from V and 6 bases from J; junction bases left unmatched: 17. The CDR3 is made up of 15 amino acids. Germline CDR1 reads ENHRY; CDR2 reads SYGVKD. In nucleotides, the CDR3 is TGTGCCACCCGTGGCAACAGGGGAGAGGGGGATGGCTACACCTTC. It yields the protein CATRGNRGEGDGYTF.

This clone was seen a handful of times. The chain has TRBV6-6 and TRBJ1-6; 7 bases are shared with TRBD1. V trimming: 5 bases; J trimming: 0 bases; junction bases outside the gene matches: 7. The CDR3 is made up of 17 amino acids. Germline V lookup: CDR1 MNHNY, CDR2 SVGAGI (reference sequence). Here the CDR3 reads CASSRQGQSSYNSPLHF. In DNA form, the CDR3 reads TGTGCCAGCAGTCGGCAGGGACAGAGCTCCTATAATTCACCCCTCCACTTT.

The CDR3 spells CASSPTSGLYNEQFF. In DNA, the CDR3 is TGTGCCAGCTCGCCGACTAGCGGGCTTTACAATGAGCAGTTCTTC. V gene TRBV18 combines with J gene TRBJ2-1, with 10 bases fitting TRBD2. The CDR3 has 15 residues. Trimming at V came to 6 bases and at J to 4 bases, leaving 6 bases not matched to a gene. From germline, CDR1 is KGHSH and CDR2 LQKENI.

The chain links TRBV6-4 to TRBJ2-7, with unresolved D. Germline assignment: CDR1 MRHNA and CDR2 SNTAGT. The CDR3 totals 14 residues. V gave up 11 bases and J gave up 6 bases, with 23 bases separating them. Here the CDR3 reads CAACSSQLRLEQYF. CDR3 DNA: TGTGCCGCCTGCTCTAGTCAGCTACGCCTCGAGCAGTACTTC.

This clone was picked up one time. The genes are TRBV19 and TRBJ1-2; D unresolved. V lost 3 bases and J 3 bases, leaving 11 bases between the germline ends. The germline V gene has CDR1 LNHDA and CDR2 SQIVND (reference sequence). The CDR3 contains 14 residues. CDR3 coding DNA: TGTGCCAGTAGTATGACTATGAAATACTATGGCTACACCTTC. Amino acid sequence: CASSMTMKYYGYTF.

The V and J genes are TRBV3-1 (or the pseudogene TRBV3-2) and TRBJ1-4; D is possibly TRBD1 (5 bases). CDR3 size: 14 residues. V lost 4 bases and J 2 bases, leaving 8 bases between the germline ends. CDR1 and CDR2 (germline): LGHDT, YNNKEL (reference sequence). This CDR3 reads CASSPGLTNEKLFF. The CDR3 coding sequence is TGTGCCAGCAGCCCGGGACTGACTAATGAAAAACTGTTTTTT.

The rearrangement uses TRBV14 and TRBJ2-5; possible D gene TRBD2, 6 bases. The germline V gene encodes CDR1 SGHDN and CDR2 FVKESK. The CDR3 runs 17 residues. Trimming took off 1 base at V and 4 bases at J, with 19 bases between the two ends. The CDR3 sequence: CASSQGWRGPGGETQYF. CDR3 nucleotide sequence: TGTGCCAGCAGCCAAGGGTGGCGGGGCCCGGGCGGAGAGACCCAGTACTTC.

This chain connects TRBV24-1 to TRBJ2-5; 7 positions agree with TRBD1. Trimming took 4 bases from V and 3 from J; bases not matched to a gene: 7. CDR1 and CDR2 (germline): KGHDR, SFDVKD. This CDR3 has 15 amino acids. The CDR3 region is CATSEGGTAKETQYF. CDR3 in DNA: TGTGCCACCAGTGAGGGTGGGACAGCAAAAGAGACCCAGTACTTC.

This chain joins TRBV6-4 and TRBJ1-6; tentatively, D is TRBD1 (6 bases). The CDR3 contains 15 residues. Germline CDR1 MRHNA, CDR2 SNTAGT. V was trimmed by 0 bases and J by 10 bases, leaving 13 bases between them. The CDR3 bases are TGTGCCAGCAGTGACTCGAAACAGGGAGGGTCACCCCTCCACTTT. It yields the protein CASSDSKQGGSPLHF.

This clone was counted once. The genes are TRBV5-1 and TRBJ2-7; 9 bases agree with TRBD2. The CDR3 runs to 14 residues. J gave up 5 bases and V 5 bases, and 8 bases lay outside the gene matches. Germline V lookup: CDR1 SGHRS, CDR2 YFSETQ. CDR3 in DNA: TGCGCCAGCAGTATAGCGGGAGTCAATGACGAGCAGTACTTC. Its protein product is CASSIAGVNDEQYF.

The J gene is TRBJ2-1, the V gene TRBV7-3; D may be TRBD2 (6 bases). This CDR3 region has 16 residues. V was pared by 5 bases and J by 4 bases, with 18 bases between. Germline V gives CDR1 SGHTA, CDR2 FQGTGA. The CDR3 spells CASSQPSGGEYNEQFF. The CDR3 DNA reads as TGTGCCAGCAGCCAACCCAGCGGAGGGGAGTACAATGAGCAGTTCTTC.

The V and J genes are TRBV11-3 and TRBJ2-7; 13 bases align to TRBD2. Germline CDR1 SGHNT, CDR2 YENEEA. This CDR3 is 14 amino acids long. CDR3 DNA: TGTGCCAGCACCTTAACCGGGACTAGCGGGGAAAAGTACGTC. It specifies CASTLTGTSGEKYV.

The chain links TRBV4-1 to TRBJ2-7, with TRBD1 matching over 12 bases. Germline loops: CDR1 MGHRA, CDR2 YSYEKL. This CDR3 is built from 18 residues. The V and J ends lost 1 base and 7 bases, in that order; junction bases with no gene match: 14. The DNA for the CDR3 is TGCGCCAGCAGCCAAGCGGGGGTGGTGGGACAGGGGGCTGGTGAGCAGTACTTC. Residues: CASSQAGVVGQGAGEQYF.

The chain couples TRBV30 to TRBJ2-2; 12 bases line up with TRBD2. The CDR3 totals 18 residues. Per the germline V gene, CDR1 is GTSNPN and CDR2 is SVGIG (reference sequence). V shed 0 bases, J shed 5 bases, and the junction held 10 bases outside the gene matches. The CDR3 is CAWSVETSGSRRTGELFF. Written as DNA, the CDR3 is TGTGCCTGGAGTGTAGAGACTAGCGGGAGTCGGAGGACCGGGGAGCTGTTTTTT.

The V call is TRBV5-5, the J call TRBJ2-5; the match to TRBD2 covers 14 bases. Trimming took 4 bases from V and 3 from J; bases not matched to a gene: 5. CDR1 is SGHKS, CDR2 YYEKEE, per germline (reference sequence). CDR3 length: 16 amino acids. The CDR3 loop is CASSVGLAGVEETQYF. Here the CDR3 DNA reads TGTGCCAGCAGCGTGGGACTAGCGGGAGTCGAAGAGACCCAGTACTTC.

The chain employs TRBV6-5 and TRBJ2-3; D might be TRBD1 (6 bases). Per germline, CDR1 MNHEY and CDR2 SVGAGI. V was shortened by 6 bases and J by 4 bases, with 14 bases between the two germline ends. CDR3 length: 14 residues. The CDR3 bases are TGTGCCAGCAGGAATAACAGGGATTCAGATACGCAGTATTTT. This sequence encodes CASRNNRDSDTQYF.

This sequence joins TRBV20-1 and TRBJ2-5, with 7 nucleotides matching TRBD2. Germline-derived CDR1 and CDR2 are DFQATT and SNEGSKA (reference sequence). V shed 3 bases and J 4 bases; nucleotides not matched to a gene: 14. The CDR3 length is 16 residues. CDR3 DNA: TGCAGTGCTAGTTCGTGGGAGGGCCCCGCGGGAGAGACCCAGTACTTC. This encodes CSASSWEGPAGETQYF.

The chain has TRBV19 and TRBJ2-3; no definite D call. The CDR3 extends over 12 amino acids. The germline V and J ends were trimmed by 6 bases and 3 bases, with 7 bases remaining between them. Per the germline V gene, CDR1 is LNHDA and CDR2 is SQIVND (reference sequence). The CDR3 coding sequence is TGTGCCAGTAGAGTCGGGACAGATACGCAGTATTTT. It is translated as CASRVGTDTQYF. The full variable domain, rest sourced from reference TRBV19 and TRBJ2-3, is DGGITQSPKYLFRKEGQNVTLSCEQNLNHDAMYWYRQDPGQGLRLIYYSQIVNDFQKGDIAEGYSVSREKKESFPLTVTSAQKNPTAFYLCASRVGTDTQYFGPGTRLTVL.

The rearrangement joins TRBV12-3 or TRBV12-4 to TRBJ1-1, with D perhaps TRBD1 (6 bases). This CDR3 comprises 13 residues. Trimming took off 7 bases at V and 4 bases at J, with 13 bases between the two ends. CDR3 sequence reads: CASISQGSTEAFF. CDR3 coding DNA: TGTGCCAGCATCTCACAGGGATCCACTGAAGCTTTCTTT.

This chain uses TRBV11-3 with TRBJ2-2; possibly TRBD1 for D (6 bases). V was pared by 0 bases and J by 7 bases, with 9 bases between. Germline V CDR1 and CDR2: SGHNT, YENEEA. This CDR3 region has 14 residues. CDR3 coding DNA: TGTGCCAGCAGCTTAGAGGGGGCAGACGGGGAGCTGTTTTTT. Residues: CASSLEGADGELFF.

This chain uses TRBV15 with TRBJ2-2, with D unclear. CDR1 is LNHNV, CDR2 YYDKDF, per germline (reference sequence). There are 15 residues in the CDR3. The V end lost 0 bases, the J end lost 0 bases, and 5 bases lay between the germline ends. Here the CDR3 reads CATSRDISNTGELFF. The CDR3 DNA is TGTGCCACCAGCAGAGATATCTCGAACACCGGGGAGCTGTTTTTT.

CDR3 amino acids: CASSLATGTGQGSGANVLTF. The DNA for the CDR3 is TGTGCCAGCAGCTTAGCTACTGGCACGGGACAGGGGTCTGGGGCCAACGTCCTGACTTTC. This chain links TRBV7-6 with TRBJ2-6; 10 nucleotides agree with TRBD1. Germline-derived CDR1 and CDR2 are SGHVS and FNYEAQ. The CDR3 extends over 20 amino acids. Unmatched junction bases numbered 9, after V lost 0 bases and J lost 1 base.

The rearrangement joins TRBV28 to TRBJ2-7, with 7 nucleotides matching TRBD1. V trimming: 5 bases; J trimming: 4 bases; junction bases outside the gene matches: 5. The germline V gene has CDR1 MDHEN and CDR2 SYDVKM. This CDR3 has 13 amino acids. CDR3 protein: CASSRTGLYEQYV. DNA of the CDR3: TGTGCCAGCAGTCGGACAGGCCTATACGAGCAGTACGTC.

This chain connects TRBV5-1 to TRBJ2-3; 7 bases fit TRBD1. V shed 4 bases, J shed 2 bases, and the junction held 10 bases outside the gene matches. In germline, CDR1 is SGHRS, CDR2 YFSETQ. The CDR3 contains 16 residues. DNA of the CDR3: TGCGCCAGCAGCCCAGGGACAGTCCTGGCCACAGATACGCAGTATTTT. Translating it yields CASSPGTVLATDTQYF.

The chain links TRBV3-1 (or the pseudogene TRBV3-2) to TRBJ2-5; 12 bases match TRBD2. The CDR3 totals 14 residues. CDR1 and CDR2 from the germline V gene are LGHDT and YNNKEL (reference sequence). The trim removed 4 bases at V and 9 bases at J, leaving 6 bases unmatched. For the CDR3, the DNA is TGTGCCAGCAGCCCCCTAGCGGGGGGGCGGGCCCAGTACTTC. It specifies CASSPLAGGRAQYF.

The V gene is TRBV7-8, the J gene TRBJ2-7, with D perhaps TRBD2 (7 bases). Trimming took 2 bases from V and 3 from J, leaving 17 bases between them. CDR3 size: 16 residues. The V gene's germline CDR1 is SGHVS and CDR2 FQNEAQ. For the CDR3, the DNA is TGTGCCAGCAGCTTATGGGAGGGGGGCCTTAGCTACGAGCAGTACTTC. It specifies CASSLWEGGLSYEQYF.

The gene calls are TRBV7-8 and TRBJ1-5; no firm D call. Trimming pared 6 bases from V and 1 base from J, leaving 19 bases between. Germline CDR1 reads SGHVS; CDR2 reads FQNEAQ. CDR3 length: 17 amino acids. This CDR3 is CASSFSTGGMSNQPQHF. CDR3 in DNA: TGTGCCAGCAGTTTTAGTACGGGCGGGATGAGCAATCAGCCCCAGCATTTT.

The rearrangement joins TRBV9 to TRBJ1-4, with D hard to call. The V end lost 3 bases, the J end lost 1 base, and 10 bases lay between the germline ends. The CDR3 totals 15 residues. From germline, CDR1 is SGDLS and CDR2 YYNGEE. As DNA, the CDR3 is TGTGCCAGCAGCGCGGGAGGGCGAACTAATGAAAAACTGTTTTTT. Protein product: CASSAGGRTNEKLFF.

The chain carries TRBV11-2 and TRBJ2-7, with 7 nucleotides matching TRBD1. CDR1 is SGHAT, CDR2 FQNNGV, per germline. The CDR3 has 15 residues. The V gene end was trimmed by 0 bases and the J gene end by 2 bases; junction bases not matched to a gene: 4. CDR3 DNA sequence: TGTGCCAGCAGCTTAGATCGGGACAGCGCCTACGAGCAGTACTTC. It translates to CASSLDRDSAYEQYF.

CDR3 in amino acids: CASSPGTSGTLRYEQYF. The CDR3 region has the DNA TGTGCCAGCTCTCCCGGGACTAGCGGGACCCTCCGATACGAGCAGTACTTC. The chain links TRBV18 to TRBJ2-7; 13 bases fit TRBD2. V lost 6 bases, J lost 4 bases, and 12 bases stayed unmatched. CDR3 length: 17 residues. The germline gives CDR1 KGHSH, CDR2 LQKENI.

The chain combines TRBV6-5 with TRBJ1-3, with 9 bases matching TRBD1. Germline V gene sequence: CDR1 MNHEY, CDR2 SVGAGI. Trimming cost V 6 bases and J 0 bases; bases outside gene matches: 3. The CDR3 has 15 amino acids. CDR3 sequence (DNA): TGTGCCAGCAGCAGGACAGGGGACTCTGGAAACACCATATATTTT. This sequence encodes CASSRTGDSGNTIYF.